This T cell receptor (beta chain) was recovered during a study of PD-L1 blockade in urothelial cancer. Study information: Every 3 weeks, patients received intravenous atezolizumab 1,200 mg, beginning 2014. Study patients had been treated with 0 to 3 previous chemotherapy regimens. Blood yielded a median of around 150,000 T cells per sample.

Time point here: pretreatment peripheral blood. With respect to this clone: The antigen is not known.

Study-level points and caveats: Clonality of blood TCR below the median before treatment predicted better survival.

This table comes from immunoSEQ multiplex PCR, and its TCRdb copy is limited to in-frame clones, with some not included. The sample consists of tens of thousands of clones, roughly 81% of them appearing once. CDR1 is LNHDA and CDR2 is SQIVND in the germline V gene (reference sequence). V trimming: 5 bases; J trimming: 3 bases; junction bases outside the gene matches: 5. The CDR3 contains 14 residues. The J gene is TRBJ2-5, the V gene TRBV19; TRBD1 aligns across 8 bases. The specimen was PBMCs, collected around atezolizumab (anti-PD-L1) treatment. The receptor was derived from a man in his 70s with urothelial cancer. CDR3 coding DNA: TGTGCCAGTAGTTCGCAGGGGGCCAAAGAGACCCAGTACTTC. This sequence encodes CASSSQGAKETQYF.